The entry that follows covers one T cell receptor beta chain sequence. The sample originates from a study of blood T cell repertoires in COVID-19. Study in general: T cells, B-cell-depleted T cells, or PBMCs provided the cDNA or gDNA that served as material.

This CDR3 is 16 amino acids long. CDR1 LNHDA and CDR2 SQIVND come from the germline V gene (reference sequence). V shed 5 bases and J shed 0 bases, with 14 bases lying between them. Sequencing was performed with immunoSEQ multiplex PCR; in TCRdb, only in-frame clones are kept and a portion is missing. The repertoire holds about 120,000 clones, with 88% as singletons. The source material was peripheral blood. The origin of this receptor is a human donor in a cohort sampled during active COVID-19. The chain has TRBV19 and TRBJ2-1; the D gene is possibly TRBD2 (5 bases). The CDR3 DNA reads TGTGCCAGTAGTGACGGAGGCATGAGCTCCTACAATGAGCAGTTCTTC. Amino acid sequence: CASSDGGMSSYNEQFF.